Listed below are T cell receptor beta chains from one sample, sequenced in a study of T cell responses to AZD1222 COVID-19 vaccine. Only in-frame clones appear in the TCRdb table, and some are missing; sequencing was by immunoSEQ multiplex PCR. The sample comprises about 120,000 clones, 80% to 90% of which are singletons, and around 10% rests with the top ten. Sequencing used peripheral blood, obtained on day 0 of AZD1222 vaccination. These receptors came from an adult in good health. The CDR3 runs from the conserved cysteine through the conserved F or W. A D gene is named only where the DNA matches it firmly. Some rows have no size entry. The others give once, few or many, or a class for an expanded clone.

j_call | d_call | clone_size | v_call | cdr3_aa
TRBJ2-5 | NA | NA | TRBV4-1 | CASSQGQGVWETQYF
TRBJ2-3 | NA | NA | TRBV19 | CASSKIYSTDTQYF
TRBJ2-1 | TRBD1 | once | TRBV27 | CASSRDRADYNEQFF
TRBJ2-7 | TRBD2 | NA | TRBV7-2 | CASSLGPGTSGRAVGQYF
TRBJ2-3 | NA | NA | TRBV6-2/TRBV6-3 | CASSYSIAGVVTDTQYF
TRBJ2-4 | TRBD1 | NA | TRBV29-1 | CSVEGSRDRGKNIQYF
TRBJ2-1 | TRBD1 | NA | TRBV6-5 | CASRGQGGLDEQFF
TRBJ2-1 | NA | NA | TRBV7-2 | CASSPLPRDPRNEQFF
TRBJ1-3 | NA | NA | TRBV27 | CASSFNPKGNTIYF
TRBJ1-2 | NA | NA | TRBV19 | CASSPPGLRGDYTF
TRBJ2-2 | TRBD1 | NA | TRBV19 | CASSPGQGVVGELFF
TRBJ1-6 | NA | NA | TRBV6-6 | CASRVRLGDSPLHF
TRBJ1-4 | NA | NA | TRBV11-2 | CASSLGEANEKLFF
TRBJ1-3 | NA | NA | TRBV5-1 | CASSLEGHSGNTIYF
TRBJ1-2 | TRBD1 | NA | TRBV7-2 | CASSNPTGTGAHGYTF
TRBJ1-5 | TRBD1 | NA | TRBV7-8 | CASSLNGQGNNQPQHF
TRBJ2-1 | TRBD2 | NA | TRBV6-2/TRBV6-3 | CASTYAGVNNNEQFF
TRBJ2-1 | NA | NA | TRBV27 | CASSLESSYNEQFF
TRBJ2-1 | TRBD1 | NA | TRBV6-6 | CASSIQGIALGNEQFF